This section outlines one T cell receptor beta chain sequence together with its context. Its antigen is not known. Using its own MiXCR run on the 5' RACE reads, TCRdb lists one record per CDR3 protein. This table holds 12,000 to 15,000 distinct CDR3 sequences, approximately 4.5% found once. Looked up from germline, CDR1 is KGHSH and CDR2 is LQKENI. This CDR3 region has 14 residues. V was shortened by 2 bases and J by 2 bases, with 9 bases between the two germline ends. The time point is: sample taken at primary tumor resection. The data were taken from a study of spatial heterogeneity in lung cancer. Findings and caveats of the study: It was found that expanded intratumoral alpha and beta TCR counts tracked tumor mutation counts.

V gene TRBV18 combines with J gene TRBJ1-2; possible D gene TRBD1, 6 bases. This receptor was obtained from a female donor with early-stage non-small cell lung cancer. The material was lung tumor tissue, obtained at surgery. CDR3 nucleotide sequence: TGTGCCAGCTCACCATCGACAGGAAACTATGGCTACACCTTC. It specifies CASSPSTGNYGYTF.